The TCR beta chain under discussion was sequenced for a study of T-cell memory formation after mild COVID-19. This clonotype was seen only a few times. Its cognate antigen is unknown. TCRdb ran MiXCR on the 5' RACE reads and lists one entry per CDR3 protein. The sample shows about 400,000 distinct CDR3 sequences, 20% to 25% of them seen only once. Notes on the study in general: Confirmation of SARS-CoV-2 specificity was lacking for second-wave clones peaking day 37.

The V segment lost 4 bases and the J segment 6 bases; nucleotides outside the gene matches: 8. Germline-derived CDR1 and CDR2 are SGHRS and YFSETQ. This CDR3 contains 14 residues. Sequencing input: PBMCs or a T cell subset sorted from them (not recorded which). The clonotype was recovered from an adult woman who had mild COVID-19 (a few samples of this study predate the infection). Cell type and time point are not known. The chain links TRBV5-1 to TRBJ2-3; TRBD1 aligns across 7 bases. CDR3 in amino acids: CASSLGQVQDTQYF. CDR3 nucleotide sequence: TGCGCCAGCAGCCTAGGACAGGTTCAGGATACGCAGTATTTT.